This T cell receptor beta chain originates from a study of blood T cell repertoires in COVID-19. Looking at the study overall: T cells, B-cell-depleted T cells, or PBMCs supplied cDNA or gDNA.

Original methodology: From reference gene primer amplification, estimates of nucleated cell counts were derived. The repertoire was sequenced with immunoSEQ multiplex PCR; TCRdb's copy has only in-frame clones and lacks some. Clonal size and the V and J genes are those of that table, whereas D and trimming came from the DNA. The sample includes 310,000 or so clones, 88% seen only once; the top ten take around 11%. The CDR3 consists of 13 residues. With 5 bases clipped from V and 8 bases from J, the junction kept 5 bases outside the gene matches. CDR1 and CDR2 (germline): MNHNY, SVGAGI (reference sequence).

The chain recombines TRBV6-6 with TRBJ1-4, with TRBD1 matching 7 bases. The sequenced sample was peripheral blood. The receptor's source is a woman aged 25 to 39 with COVID-19, enrolled during active disease. The CDR3 DNA follows: TGTGCCAGCAGTGACAGGGTTGGGGAAAAACTGTTTTTT. Translated, it gives CASSDRVGEKLFF.